The table lists the clone carrying this T cell receptor (beta chain) with many counts. The target antigen is unknown. The data originate from a study of response to subunit inactivated influenza vaccine. Whole-study results and caveats: Researchers suggested that each seasonal influenza vaccination recruits few new T cells.

TCRdb re-analysed the RT-PCR reads in MiXCR, keeping a single row per CDR3 protein. The sample comprises 400,000 to 650,000 distinct CDR3 sequences, 6.5% to 8% of which are singletons, and about an eighth rests with the top ten. Germline CDR1 reads SGHTA; CDR2 reads FQGNSA. The trim removed 5 bases at V and 7 bases at J, leaving 7 bases unmatched. This CDR3 contains 14 residues. The clonotype was recovered from a man between 50 and 70 years old who received an inactivated influenza vaccine. Sequenced material: PBMCs from blood, taken roughly 24 months after vaccination. The rearrangement joins TRBV7-2 to TRBJ2-7; 11 bases line up with TRBD1. Here the CDR3 reads CASSLRTGGGEQYF. CDR3 DNA: TGTGCCAGCAGCCTAAGGACAGGGGGCGGGGAGCAGTACTTC.